The entry below gives a single TCR beta chain sequence along with its context. The record originates from a study of blood T cell repertoires in COVID-19. As for the study in general: The study drew acute and convalescent COVID-19 samples from the United States, Italy and Spain. T cells, B-cell-depleted T cells, or PBMCs provided the cDNA or gDNA that served as material.

V was pared by 0 bases and J by 5 bases, with 9 bases of the junction left unmatched. The CDR3 is made up of 17 amino acids. Germline loops: CDR1 LNHNV, CDR2 YYDKDF (reference sequence). Original methodology: How many nucleated cells were present was estimated from reference gene primer amplification. Assay used: immunoSEQ multiplex PCR; TCRdb lists only in-frame clones, some missing. V and J calls plus clone size are reproduced from that table; the DNA served to infer D and trimming. The sample lists tens of thousands of clones; roughly 89% were seen once. The TCR originated in a man aged 45 to 65 with acute or convalescent COVID-19. The chain uses TRBV15 and TRBJ2-3; 9 positions agree with TRBD2. Material for sequencing was peripheral blood. The CDR3, as DNA: TGTGCCACCAGCAGAGATTCTGCGGGAGGGTTCGAAGATACGCAGTATTTT. Residues: CATSRDSAGGFEDTQYF.